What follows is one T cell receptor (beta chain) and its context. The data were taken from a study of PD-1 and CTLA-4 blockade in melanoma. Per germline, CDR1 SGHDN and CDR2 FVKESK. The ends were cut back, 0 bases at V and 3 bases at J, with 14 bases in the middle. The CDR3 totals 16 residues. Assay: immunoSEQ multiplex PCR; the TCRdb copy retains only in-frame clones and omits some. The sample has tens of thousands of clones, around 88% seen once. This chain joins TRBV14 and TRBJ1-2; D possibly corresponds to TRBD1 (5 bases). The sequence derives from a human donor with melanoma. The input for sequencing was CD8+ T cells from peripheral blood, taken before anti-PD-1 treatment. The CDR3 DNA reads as TGTGCCAGCAGCCAAGATCAGGGCAGCGCAGACTATGGCTACACCTTC. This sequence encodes CASSQDQGSADYGYTF.